This T cell receptor (beta chain) appears in the sequencing data of a study of blood T cell repertoires in COVID-19. Study information: The cDNA or gDNA used as material had been derived from T cells, B-cell-depleted T cells, or PBMCs.

As originally analysed: Reference gene primer amplification yielded estimated nucleated cell counts. Clones were read by immunoSEQ multiplex PCR, and TCRdb kept only the in-frame ones, dropping some. D and trimming were read from the DNA, whereas the V and J calls and clone size are those reported in that table. The profile shows some 210,000 clones, around 84% of them singletons. The specimen was peripheral blood. This sequence originates from a human donor in a cohort sampled during active COVID-19.

The DNA of the CDR3 is TGTGCCAGCGGGGGGGTCACTAGCGGGCTTCTCTACGAGCAGTACTTC. Translated, it gives CASGGVTSGLLYEQYF. The chain joins TRBV2 to TRBJ2-7; 9 nucleotides match TRBD2. J lost 3 bases, V lost 8 bases, and 14 bases had no gene match. The CDR3 is 16 residues long. The V gene's germline CDR1 is SNHLY and CDR2 FYNNEI. Full variable domain (rest looked up from reference TRBV2 and TRBJ2-7): EPEVTQTPSHQVTQMGQEVILRCVPISNHLYFYWYRQILGQKVEFLVSFYNNEISEKSEIFDDQFSVERPDGSNFTLKIRSTKLEDSAMYFCASGGVTSGLLYEQYFGPGTRLTVT.